This is a list of T cell receptor beta chains from one sample in a study of regulatory T cells in long-lasting Graves disease. TCRdb re-derived calls from the multiplex PCR reads in MiXCR, one entry per CDR3 protein. This table holds 370,000 or so distinct CDR3 sequences, 15% to 20% found once. This same sample was also taken into another study, of T cells in Graves' hyperthyroidism and ophthalmopathy.

The specimen comprised peripheral blood mononuclear cells (PBMCs), sampled at new diagnosis, from a patient treated with antithyroid drugs. These receptors were collected from a woman aged 18-29 years with Graves disease. CDR3s include the opening cysteine and the closing phenylalanine or tryptophan. A D gene is named only where the DNA matches it firmly. Size tells how often a clone was seen (once, few, many) or the class of an expanded clone, and some rows leave it out.

j_call v_call d_call clone_size cdr3_aa cdr3_nt
TRBJ1-2 TRBV12-3/TRBV12-4 NA many CASSDSSNYGYTF TGTGCCAGCAGTGACAGCTCTAACTATGGCTACACCTTC
TRBJ2-7 TRBV6-1 TRBD1 many CASEDRTSYEQYF TGTGCCAGCGAGGACAGGACCTCCTACGAGCAGTACTTC
TRBJ1-2 TRBV28 TRBD1 NA CASSQGQHYGYTF TGTGCCAGCAGTCAGGGACAGCACTATGGCTACACCTTC
TRBJ2-6 TRBV6-1 NA NA CASTLANVLTF TGTGCCAGCACCCTGGCCAACGTCCTGACTTTC
TRBJ2-6 TRBV11-3 TRBD1 few CASSSGQGASGANVLTF TGTGCCAGCAGCTCGGGACAGGGGGCTTCTGGGGCCAACGTCCTGACTTTC
TRBJ2-2 TRBV11-2 TRBD1 many CASSFPNRGANTGELFF TGTGCCAGCAGCTTCCCAAACAGGGGCGCGAACACCGGGGAGCTGTTTTTT
TRBJ2-3 TRBV30 NA NA CASTIKPGTDTQYF TGTGCCAGTACCATCAAGCCCGGCACAGATACGCAGTATTTT
TRBJ2-7 TRBV2 TRBD1 many CASSDEQGAYEQYF TGTGCCAGCAGTGATGAGCAGGGGGCCTACGAGCAGTACTTC
TRBJ2-1 TRBV10-1 NA many CASSERWAGDNEQFF TGCGCCAGCAGTGAAAGGTGGGCTGGGGACAATGAGCAGTTCTTC
TRBJ1-2 TRBV2 TRBD1 many CASSPGQARNYGYTF TGTGCCAGCAGTCCCGGACAGGCCCGTAACTATGGCTACACCTTC
TRBJ2-7 TRBV5-1 NA NA CDSRGEYEQYF TGCGACAGCAGGGGCGAGTACGAGCAGTACTTC
TRBJ2-5 TRBV6-2/TRBV6-3 NA few CASTVTRRGVGTQYF TGTGCCAGCACCGTGACGAGAAGGGGAGTAGGGACCCAGTACTTC
TRBJ1-6 TRBV27 NA NA CASSSVYNSPLHF TGTGCCAGCAGTTCGGTCTATAATTCACCCCTCCACTTT
TRBJ2-3 TRBV19 NA NA CASRVSDTQYF TGTGCCAGTAGGGTGTCTGATACGCAGTATTTT
TRBJ1-1 TRBV18 NA many CASSRPSEGTEAFF TGTGCCAGCTCCCGTCCGTCGGAAGGCACTGAAGCTTTCTTT
TRBJ2-1 TRBV7-9 NA many CASSRDVWWEDYNEQFF TGTGCCAGCAGCCGCGATGTGTGGTGGGAGGATTACAATGAGCAGTTCTTC
TRBJ2-2 TRBV27 NA NA CATTRTNTGELFF TGTGCCACCACACGAACCAACACCGGGGAGCTGTTTTTT
TRBJ1-1 TRBV11-3 NA many CASSLGIGGTEAFF TGTGCCAGCAGCTTAGGTATCGGGGGTACTGAAGCTTTCTTT
TRBJ2-5 TRBV10-2 TRBD2 many CASSEKGYRTSGETQYF TGCGCCAGCAGTGAGAAAGGATATAGGACTAGCGGAGAGACCCAGTACTTC
TRBJ1-2 TRBV9 NA few CASSVADGGYGYTF TGTGCCAGCAGCGTAGCGGATGGTGGCTATGGCTACACCTTC
TRBJ2-7 TRBV29-1 NA few CSGSRATWDEQYF TGCAGCGGTTCCCGGGCTACGTGGGACGAGCAGTACTTC
TRBJ2-3 TRBV5-8 NA many CASSTPGESDTQYF TGTGCCAGCAGCACGCCGGGGGAGTCAGATACGCAGTATTTT
TRBJ1-1 TRBV29-1 NA NA CSVAEEVTEAFF TGCAGCGTTGCGGAGGAGGTCACTGAAGCTTTCTTT
TRBJ1-1 TRBV29-1 NA many CSAGVGFGAFF TGCAGCGCTGGGGTAGGTTTCGGAGCTTTCTTT
TRBJ1-2 TRBV20-1 TRBD1 NA CSARDGTGGGYTF TGCAGTGCTAGAGATGGTACAGGGGGAGGCTACACCTTC
TRBJ1-2 TRBV5-1 TRBD1 many CASSLSPGGSYGYTF TGTGCCAGCAGCTTGTCGCCAGGGGGTTCCTATGGCTACACCTTC
TRBJ2-3 TRBV5-4 NA NA CASSPRTSTGTQYF TGTGCCAGCAGTCCGAGGACAAGCACAGGTACGCAGTATTTT
TRBJ2-2 TRBV11-1 NA many CASSPGGMNTGELFF TGTGCCAGCAGCCCTGGTGGGATGAACACCGGGGAGCTGTTTTTT
TRBJ1-3 TRBV30 NA many CAWSVSGRSGNTIYF TGTGCCTGGAGTGTTTCAGGACGCTCTGGAAACACCATATATTTT
TRBJ2-5 TRBV24-1 NA many CATTPTLRDNQETQYF TGTGCCACCACACCTACTCTCCGGGACAACCAAGAGACCCAGTACTTC
TRBJ2-1 TRBV6-2/TRBV6-3 NA NA CASTTGRNEQFF TGTGCCAGCACAACCGGGAGAAATGAGCAGTTCTTC
TRBJ2-5 TRBV30 TRBD2 NA CAWSVLAEETQYF TGTGCCTGGAGTGTACTAGCGGAAGAGACCCAGTACTTC
TRBJ1-5 TRBV4-1 NA NA CASSQDRARGIGNQPQHF TGCGCCAGCAGCCAAGATCGGGCCAGGGGAATCGGCAATCAGCCCCAGCATTTT
TRBJ2-7 TRBV11-3 TRBD2 NA CASSSISGTRRIAGEQYF TGTGCCAGCAGCTCTATAAGCGGGACTAGACGAATTGCCGGCGAGCAGTACTTC
TRBJ1-2 TRBV7-9 NA NA CASSRGMTPSYGYTF TGTGCCAGCAGCCGGGGAATGACACCGAGCTATGGCTACACCTTC
TRBJ2-3 TRBV3-1 TRBD2 many CASSLPLGGGTTDTQYF TGTGCCAGCAGCCTGCCTTTAGGCGGGGGTACCACAGATACGCAGTATTTT